Listed below are T cell receptor beta chains from one sample, sequenced in a study of HIV-infected patients and healthy controls. MiXCR, applied by TCRdb to the 5' RACE reads, yields one record per CDR3 protein. Among approximately 25,000 distinct CDR3 sequences listed, roughly 7.9% were seen once. Sequenced material: blood. All receptors derive from an adult in good health. The CDR3 runs from the conserved cysteine through the conserved F or W. A D gene is named only where the DNA matches it firmly. Some rows mark clone size as missing; the rest say once, few, many or name a class of expanded clone.

>many|TRBV12-3/TRBV12-4|TRBD1|TRBJ1-4
TGTGCCAGCAAAGTTGAGGGACAGGGGTTAGGAAAACTGTTTTTT
CASKVEGQGLGKLFF
>many|TRBV7-2|.|TRBJ2-7
TGTGCCAGCAGCTTAGCCACCTACGAGCAGTACTTC
CASSLATYEQYF
>many|TRBV25-1|.|TRBJ1-3
TGTGCCAGCAGTGTAAGAAACACCATATATTTT
CASSVRNTIYF
>many|TRBV6-5|TRBD1|TRBJ1-2
TGTGCCAGCAGTTACCTCGAGGACAGGGGTGACTATGGCTACACCTTC
CASSYLEDRGDYGYTF
>many|TRBV6-2/TRBV6-3|TRBD1|TRBJ1-5
TGTGCCAGCAGTTACGGGGGACAGGTCAATCAGCCCCAGCATTTT
CASSYGGQVNQPQHF
>many|TRBV24-1|.|TRBJ2-2
TGTGCCACCAGTGATTTCAGGGACACCGGGGAGCTGTTTTTT
CATSDFRDTGELFF
>many|TRBV6-6|TRBD1|TRBJ2-7
TGTGCCAGCAGAGGAGATCCGGGACAGGAGTACTTC
CASRGDPGQEYF
>many|TRBV18|.|TRBJ1-2
TGTGCCAGCTCATCACAGGATCCTAACTATGGCTACACCTTC
CASSSQDPNYGYTF
>many|TRBV5-1|.|TRBJ1-1
TGCGCCAGCAGCTTGGTTGGGGAGACTGAAGCTTTCTTT
CASSLVGETEAFF
>few|TRBV12-3/TRBV12-4|.|TRBJ1-2
TGTGCCAGCAGTTTGACCCAGGGCTCGGGCTACACCTTC
CASSLTQGSGYTF
>many|TRBV12-3/TRBV12-4|.|TRBJ1-1
TGTGCCAGCAGTTTGCGTGGAGTCGGGATGGCTGAAGCTTTCTTT
CASSLRGVGMAEAFF
>.|TRBV19|.|TRBJ2-7
TGTGCCAGTAGTATCATGGGAAACTCCTACGAGCAGTACTTC
CASSIMGNSYEQYF
>many|TRBV3-1|.|TRBJ1-1
TGTGCCAGCAGCCAAGGGCGGCTAGAAGCTTTCTTT
CASSQGRLEAFF
>many|TRBV28|.|TRBJ1-1
TGTGCCAGCAGTTTATTAAGGGTGAACACTGAAGCTTTCTTT
CASSLLRVNTEAFF
>.|TRBV25-1|.|TRBJ2-7
TGTGCCAGCAGTGAGCCGGACTTCCCTGAGGACGAGCAGTACTTC
CASSEPDFPEDEQYF
>many|TRBV4-3|.|TRBJ1-2
TGCGCCAGCAGCCCTAGACCGGACTATGGCTACACCTTC
CASSPRPDYGYTF
>.|TRBV19|.|TRBJ1-5
TGTGCCAGTAGTATAGGACAGCCTAATAGCAATCAGCCCCAGCATTTT
CASSIGQPNSNQPQHF
>.|TRBV19|TRBD1|TRBJ1-1
TGTGCCAGTAGTATTCGCCAGGGGGCGAGGAACACTGAAGCTTTCTTT
CASSIRQGARNTEAFF
>few|TRBV11-2|TRBD1|TRBJ1-2
TGTGCCAGCAGCTTAGAAGGGACAGGGAGGAACTATGGCTACACCTTC
CASSLEGTGRNYGYTF
>few|TRBV29-1|.|TRBJ1-5
TGCAGCGTTGGGGGTAGCAATCAGCCCCAGCATTTT
CSVGGSNQPQHF
>medium-sized|TRBV25-1|TRBD1|TRBJ2-7
TGTGCCAGCAGTGAAGAGACAGGGGAGCCCGAGCAGTACTTC
CASSEETGEPEQYF
>many|TRBV12-3/TRBV12-4|TRBD1|TRBJ1-5
TGTGCCAGCAGTCCCCAGGGACAGGGCCGGCAGCCCCAGCATTTT
CASSPQGQGRQPQHF
>many|TRBV7-6|TRBD2|TRBJ2-5
TGTGCCAGCAGCCCTCTGGGAGCGGGGAGGGTTGAGACCCAGTACTTC
CASSPLGAGRVETQYF
>many|TRBV29-1|.|TRBJ1-4
TGCAGCCCCGGAGGAGGTGAAAAACTGTTTTTT
CSPGGGEKLFF